The 5 T cell receptor beta chains below all came from one sample that was sequenced in a study of CD8 T cells in ankylosing spondylitis. The antigens for these receptors are not known. Findings and caveats of the study: Made up of eight highly homologous variants, a TCR beta motif appeared characteristic of ankylosing spondylitis blood.

TCRdb re-called the 5' RACE reads through MiXCR, storing one row per CDR3 protein. The sample comprises 400,000 or so distinct CDR3 sequences, about 24% of which are singletons, and 0.75% to 0.9% rests with the top ten. The sample taken for sequencing was blood, either unsorted or a sorted T cell fraction (not recorded which). These TCRs come from a male donor with ankylosing spondylitis.

This clonotype occurred a few times. The rearrangement links TRBV3-1 to TRBJ2-1; D gene ambiguous. CDR1 LGHDT and CDR2 YNNKEL come from the germline V gene (reference sequence). CDR3 length: 16 amino acids. V was cut by 1 base and J by 4 bases, with 14 bases left in between. CDR3 sequence: CASSQVDALSYNEQFF. The CDR3 DNA sequence: TGTGCCAGCAGCCAAGTTGATGCACTCTCATACAATGAGCAGTTCTTC.

This chain uses TRBV4-1 with TRBJ1-4; D is perhaps TRBD1 (5 bases). V was pared by 4 bases and J by 6 bases, with 12 bases between. Germline values: CDR1 MGHRA, CDR2 YSYEKL. The CDR3 spans 14 residues. The CDR3 sequence is CASSPGTKHEKLFF. The CDR3, as DNA: TGCGCCAGCAGCCCCGGGACCAAGCATGAAAAACTGTTTTTT.

V gene TRBV27 combines with J gene TRBJ2-2; unclear D gene. The germline gives CDR1 MNHEY, CDR2 SMNVEV (reference sequence). The CDR3 loop spans 18 amino acids. Trimming left V 2 bases short and J 0 bases short, with 16 bases between. CDR3 nucleotide sequence: TGTGCCAGCAGTTTAGGCCCCAGGCGGAACGCGAACACCGGGGAGCTGTTTTTT. It codes for CASSLGPRRNANTGELFF.

This chain uses TRBV10-1 with TRBJ2-1, with 13 bases identical to TRBD2. V lost 10 bases, J lost 10 bases, and 10 bases stayed unmatched. The CDR3 runs 14 residues. The germline gives CDR1 WNHNN, CDR2 SYGVQD (reference sequence). CDR3 coding DNA: TGCGCCACCCGGACTAGCGGGGGAACAGGGGAGCAGTTCTTC. Its protein product is CATRTSGGTGEQFF.

This chain links TRBV7-2 with TRBJ2-2; 8 nucleotides agree with TRBD2. CDR1 and CDR2 (germline): SGHTA, FQGNSA. The CDR3 extends over 16 amino acids. After removal of 3 bases from V and 1 base from J, the junction contained 4 bases not matched to a gene. The CDR3: CASSFPSGRNTGELFF. In DNA, the CDR3 is TGTGCCAGCAGCTTTCCGAGCGGGAGGAACACCGGGGAGCTGTTTTTT.